The present T cell receptor (beta chain) was sequenced within a study of a mutant IDH1 vaccine in newly diagnosed glioma. Study-wide background: Patients were pretreated with radiotherapy, temozolomide, or both, mostly both.

A note on this clone: Antigen: not known.

The protocol was immunoSEQ multiplex PCR, while the TCRdb copy is restricted to in-frame clones and leaves out a portion. The sample holds about 55,000 clones, approximately 80% seen once. This CDR3 spans 15 amino acids. Trimming shortened V by 5 bases and J by 2 bases, and 16 bases separated the two germline ends. Germline CDR1 and CDR2: SGHVS and FQNEAQ. The sample's time point: week 23, last vaccination. The vaccine gave 300 ug of a 20-mer mutant IDH1 peptide subcutaneously per dose. Patients carried new grade 3 or 4 IDH1-mutant astrocytomas lacking nuclear ATRX. This specimen was PBMCs, taken from a glioma patient whose treatment included an IDH1 peptide vaccine. J is TRBJ2-7 and V is TRBV7-8; perhaps D is TRBD1 or TRBD2 (5 bases each). This TCR was sampled from a man aged 40-55 years with glioma. CDR3 residues: CASSRTSGRTYEQYF. CDR3 sequence (DNA): TGTGCCAGCAGCAGGACAAGCGGACGGACCTACGAGCAGTACTTC.